This TCR beta chain was recovered during a study of shared clonotypes between healthy human individuals. Comments on this clone: Its cognate antigen is unknown.

General study findings and limits: In a few donors, about 5% of naive CD4 clonotypes appeared in common.

Terminally differentiated effector memory CD45RA+ cells were excluded from the naive CD8 cells, which were CD45RO-negative and positively selected for CCR7. The run depth of the assay was deep. Here immunoSEQ multiplex PCR was the method, and the copy in TCRdb shows in-frame clones only, minus some. This sample yields about 700,000 clones, of which around 92% are seen a single time; roughly 24% belongs to the top ten. Germline lookup yields CDR1 SEHNR and CDR2 FQNEAQ (reference sequence). The CDR3 totals 16 residues. V gave up 5 bases and J gave up 4 bases; unmatched junction bases: 9. This clonotype was sampled from a man aged 25 to 40 in good health. V usage is TRBV7-9 and J usage is TRBJ1-2, with 11 bases identical to TRBD1. Sequenced: naive CD8+ T cells sorted from blood. The CDR3 loop reads CASSPTGQGALYGYTF. The CDR3, as DNA: TGTGCCAGCAGCCCCACCGGACAGGGGGCTCTCTATGGCTACACCTTC.